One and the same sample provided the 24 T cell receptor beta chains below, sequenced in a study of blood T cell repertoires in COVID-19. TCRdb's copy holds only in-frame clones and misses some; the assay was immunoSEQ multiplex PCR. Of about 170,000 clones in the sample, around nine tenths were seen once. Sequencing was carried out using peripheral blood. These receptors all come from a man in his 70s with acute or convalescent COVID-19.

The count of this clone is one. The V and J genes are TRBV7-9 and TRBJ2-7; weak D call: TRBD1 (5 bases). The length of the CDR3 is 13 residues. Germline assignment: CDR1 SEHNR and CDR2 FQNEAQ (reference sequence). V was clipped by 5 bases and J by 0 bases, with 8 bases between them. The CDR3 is CASSPTVSYEQYF. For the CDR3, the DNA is TGTGCCAGCAGCCCGACAGTCTCCTACGAGCAGTACTTC.

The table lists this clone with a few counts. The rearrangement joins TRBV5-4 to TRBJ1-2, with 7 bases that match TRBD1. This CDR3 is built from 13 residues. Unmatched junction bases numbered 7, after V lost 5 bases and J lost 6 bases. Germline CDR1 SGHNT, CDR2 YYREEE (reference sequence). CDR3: CASRSTGLDGYTF. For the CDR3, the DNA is TGTGCCAGCAGGTCGACAGGGTTGGATGGCTACACCTTC.

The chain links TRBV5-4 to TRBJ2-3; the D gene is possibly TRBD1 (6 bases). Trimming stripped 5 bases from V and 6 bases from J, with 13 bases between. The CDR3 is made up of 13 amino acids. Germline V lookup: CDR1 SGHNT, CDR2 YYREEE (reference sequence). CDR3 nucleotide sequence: TGTGCCAGCAGTACGGACAGAACGGATACGCAGTATTTT. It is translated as CASSTDRTDTQYF.

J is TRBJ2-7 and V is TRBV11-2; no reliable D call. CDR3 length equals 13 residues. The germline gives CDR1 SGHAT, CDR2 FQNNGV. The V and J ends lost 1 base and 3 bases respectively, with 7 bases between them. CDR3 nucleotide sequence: TGTGCCAGCAGCTTAGTAGACTTCTACGAGCAGTACTTC. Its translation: CASSLVDFYEQYF.

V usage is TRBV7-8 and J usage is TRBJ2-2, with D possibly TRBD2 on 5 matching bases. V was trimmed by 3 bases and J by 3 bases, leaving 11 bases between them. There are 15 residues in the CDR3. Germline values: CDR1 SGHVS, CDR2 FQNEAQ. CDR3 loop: CASSFQADYTGELFF. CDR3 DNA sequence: TGTGCCAGCAGCTTCCAGGCGGACTACACCGGGGAGCTGTTTTTT.

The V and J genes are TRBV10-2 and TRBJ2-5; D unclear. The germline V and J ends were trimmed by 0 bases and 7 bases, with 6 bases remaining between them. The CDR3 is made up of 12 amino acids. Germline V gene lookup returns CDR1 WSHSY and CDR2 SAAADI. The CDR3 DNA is TGCGCCAGCAGTGAGTCCTGGAGGACCCAGTACTTC. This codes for CASSESWRTQYF.

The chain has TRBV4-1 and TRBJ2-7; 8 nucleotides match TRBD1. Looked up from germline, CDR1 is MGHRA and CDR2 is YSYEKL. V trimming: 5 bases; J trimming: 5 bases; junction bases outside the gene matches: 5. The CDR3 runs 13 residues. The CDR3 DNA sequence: TGCGCCAGCAGCTCCTCGACAGGGGACGAGCAGTACTTC. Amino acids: CASSSSTGDEQYF.

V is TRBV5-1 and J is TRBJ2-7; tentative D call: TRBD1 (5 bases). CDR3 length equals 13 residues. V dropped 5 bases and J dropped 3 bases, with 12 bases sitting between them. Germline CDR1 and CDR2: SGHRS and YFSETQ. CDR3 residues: CASRVSDNYEQYF. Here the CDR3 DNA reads TGCGCCAGCAGGGTTTCGGACAACTACGAGCAGTACTTC.

CDR3 sequence: CASSEQFYEQYF. The DNA for the CDR3 is TGCGCCAGCAGTGAGCAGTTCTACGAGCAGTACTTC. The chain recombines TRBV10-2 with TRBJ2-7; no clear D gene. Deletions cut 2 bases from V and 3 bases from J, with 5 bases between. CDR1 is WSHSY and CDR2 is SAAADI in the germline V gene. The CDR3 has 12 amino acids.

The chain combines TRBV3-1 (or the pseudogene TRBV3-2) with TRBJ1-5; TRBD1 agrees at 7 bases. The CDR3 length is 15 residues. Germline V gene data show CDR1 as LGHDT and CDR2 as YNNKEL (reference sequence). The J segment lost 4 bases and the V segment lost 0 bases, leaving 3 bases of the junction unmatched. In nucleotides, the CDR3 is TGTGCCAGCAGCCAAGAATCAGGGGGAAATCAGCCCCAGCATTTT. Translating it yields CASSQESGGNQPQHF.

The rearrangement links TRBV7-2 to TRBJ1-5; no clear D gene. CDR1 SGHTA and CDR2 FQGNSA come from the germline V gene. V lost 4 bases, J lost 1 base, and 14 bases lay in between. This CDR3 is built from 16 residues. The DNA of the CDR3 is TGTGCCAGCAGCTCTCTTCCCAGCAGGAGCAATCAGCCCCAGCATTTT. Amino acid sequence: CASSSLPSRSNQPQHF. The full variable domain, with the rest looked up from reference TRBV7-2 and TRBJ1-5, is GAGVSQSPSNKVTEKGKDVELRCDPISGHTALYWYRQSLGQGLEFLIYFQGNSAPDKSGLPSDRFSAERTGGSVSTLTIQRTQQEDSAVYLCASSSLPSRSNQPQHFGDGTRLSIL.

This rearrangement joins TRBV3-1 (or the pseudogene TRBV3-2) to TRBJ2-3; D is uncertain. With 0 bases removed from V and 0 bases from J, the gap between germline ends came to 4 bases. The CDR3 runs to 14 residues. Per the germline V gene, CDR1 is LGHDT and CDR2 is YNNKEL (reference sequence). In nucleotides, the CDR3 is TGTGCCAGCAGCCAAGAACAAAGCACAGATACGCAGTATTTT. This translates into CASSQEQSTDTQYF.

The CDR3 loop is CASSFTGEGREQYF. The CDR3 DNA sequence: TGTGCCAGCAGCTTTACGGGAGAGGGGCGCGAGCAGTACTTC. The gene calls are TRBV27 and TRBJ2-7, with D tentatively TRBD2 (6 bases). Trimming stripped 6 bases from V and 6 bases from J, with 18 bases between. The CDR3 is made up of 14 amino acids. Germline CDR1 is MNHEY and CDR2 is SMNVEV (reference sequence).

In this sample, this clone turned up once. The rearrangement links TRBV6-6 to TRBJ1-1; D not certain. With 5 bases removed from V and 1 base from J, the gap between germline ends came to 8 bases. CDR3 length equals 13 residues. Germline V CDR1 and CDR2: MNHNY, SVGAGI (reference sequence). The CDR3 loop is CASSAPENTEAFF. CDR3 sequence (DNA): TGTGCCAGCAGTGCCCCAGAGAACACTGAAGCTTTCTTT.

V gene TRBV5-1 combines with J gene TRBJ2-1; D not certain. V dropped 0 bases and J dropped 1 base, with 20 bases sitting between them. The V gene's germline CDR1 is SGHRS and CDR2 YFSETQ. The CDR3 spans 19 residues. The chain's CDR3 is CASSLGRLPTEPSYNEQFF. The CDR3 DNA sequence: TGCGCCAGCAGCTTGGGCCGACTGCCTACCGAGCCATCCTACAATGAGCAGTTCTTC.

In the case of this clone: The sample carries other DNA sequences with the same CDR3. The CDR3 protein is CASSEGRNTEAFF. In DNA form, the CDR3 reads TGTGCCAGCAGTGAGGGCAGGAACACTGAAGCTTTCTTT. The J gene is TRBJ1-1, the V gene TRBV6-1; D gene unclear. This CDR3 has 13 residues. V dropped 3 bases and J dropped 1 base, with 6 bases sitting between them. The germline V gene has CDR1 MNHNS and CDR2 SASEGT.

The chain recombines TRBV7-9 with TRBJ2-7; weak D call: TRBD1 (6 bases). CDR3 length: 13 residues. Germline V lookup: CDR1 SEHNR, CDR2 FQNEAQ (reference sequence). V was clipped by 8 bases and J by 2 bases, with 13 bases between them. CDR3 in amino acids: CASQSDSPYEQYF. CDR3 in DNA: TGTGCCAGCCAATCGGACAGTCCCTACGAGCAGTACTTC.

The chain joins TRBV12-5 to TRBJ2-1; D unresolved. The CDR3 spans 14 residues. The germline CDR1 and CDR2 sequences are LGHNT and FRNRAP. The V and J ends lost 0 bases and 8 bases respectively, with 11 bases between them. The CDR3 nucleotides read TGTGCTAGTGGTTTGGTACGTAGTTTCGATGAGCAGTTCTTC. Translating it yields CASGLVRSFDEQFF.

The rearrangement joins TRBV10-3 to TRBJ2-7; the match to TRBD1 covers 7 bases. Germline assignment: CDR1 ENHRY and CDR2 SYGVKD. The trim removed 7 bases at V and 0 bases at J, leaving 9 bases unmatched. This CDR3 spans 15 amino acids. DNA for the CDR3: TGTGCCATCACTAAGGAGACAGGGAGCTCCTACGAGCAGTACTTC. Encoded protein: CAITKETGSSYEQYF.

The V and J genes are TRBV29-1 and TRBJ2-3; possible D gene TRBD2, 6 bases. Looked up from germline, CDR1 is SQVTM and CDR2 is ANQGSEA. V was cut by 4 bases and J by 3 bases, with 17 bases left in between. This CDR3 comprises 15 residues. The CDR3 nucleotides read TGCAGCGTTGGACATAGCGGAGGGGAGACAGATACGCAGTATTTT. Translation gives CSVGHSGGETDTQYF.

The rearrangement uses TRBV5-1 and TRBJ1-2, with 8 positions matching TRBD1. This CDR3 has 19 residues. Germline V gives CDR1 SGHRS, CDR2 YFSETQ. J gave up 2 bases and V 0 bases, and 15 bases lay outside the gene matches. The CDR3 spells CASSLAGQGWADANYGYTF. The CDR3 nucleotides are TGCGCCAGCAGCTTGGCCGGACAGGGTTGGGCAGATGCCAACTATGGCTACACCTTC.

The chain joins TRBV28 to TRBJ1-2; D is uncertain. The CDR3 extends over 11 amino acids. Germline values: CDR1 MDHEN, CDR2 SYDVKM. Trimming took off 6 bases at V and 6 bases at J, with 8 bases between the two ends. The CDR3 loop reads CASRGADGYTF. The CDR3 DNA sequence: TGTGCCAGCAGAGGAGCCGATGGCTACACCTTC.

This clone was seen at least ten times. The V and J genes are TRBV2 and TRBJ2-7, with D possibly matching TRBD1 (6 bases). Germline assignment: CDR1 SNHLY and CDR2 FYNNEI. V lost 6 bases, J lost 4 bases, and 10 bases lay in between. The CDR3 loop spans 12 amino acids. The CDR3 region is CASSRDRYEQYF. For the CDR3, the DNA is TGTGCCAGCAGCCGCGACAGGTACGAGCAGTACTTC.

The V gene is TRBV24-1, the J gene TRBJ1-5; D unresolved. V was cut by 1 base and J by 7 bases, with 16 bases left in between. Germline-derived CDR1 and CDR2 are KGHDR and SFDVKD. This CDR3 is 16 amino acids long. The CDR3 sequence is CATSDLRFGDTQPQHF. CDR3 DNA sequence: TGTGCCACCAGTGATTTACGGTTCGGGGATACGCAGCCCCAGCATTTT.